This T cell receptor (beta chain) was identified during a study of cytomegalovirus exposure and HLA in healthy donors. Study-level results: Later analysis associated a missense DCLRE1C variant with TCR beta V- and J-gene trimming.

PCR involved 60 Vbeta and 13 Jbeta primers. Method: immunoSEQ multiplex PCR; TCRdb's copy keeps in-frame clones and lacks some. This table holds more than 140,000 clones, around 66% found once. The V and J ends lost 2 bases and 2 bases respectively, with 13 bases between them. The CDR3 has 16 amino acids. CDR1 and CDR2 from the germline V gene are SGHRS and YFSETQ. Comment on this clone: Its antigen is unknown.

This chain links TRBV5-1 with TRBJ2-2, with D unclear. The sequence came from a woman aged 30 to 39 in good health and CMV-seropositive. Sequencing used PBMCs. The chain's CDR3 is CASSFLAQPNTGELFF. DNA for the CDR3: TGCGCCAGCAGCTTTTTGGCACAGCCCAACACCGGGGAGCTGTTTTTT.